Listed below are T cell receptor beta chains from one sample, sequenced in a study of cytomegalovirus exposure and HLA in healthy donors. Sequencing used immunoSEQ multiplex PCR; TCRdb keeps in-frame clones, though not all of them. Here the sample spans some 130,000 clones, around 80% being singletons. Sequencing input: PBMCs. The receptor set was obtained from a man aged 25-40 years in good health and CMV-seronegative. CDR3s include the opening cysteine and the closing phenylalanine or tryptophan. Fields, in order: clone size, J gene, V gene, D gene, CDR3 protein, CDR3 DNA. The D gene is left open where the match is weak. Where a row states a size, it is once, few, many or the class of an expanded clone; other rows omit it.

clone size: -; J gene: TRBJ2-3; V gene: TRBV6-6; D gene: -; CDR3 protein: CASLAPRRGADTQYF; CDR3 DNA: TGTGCCAGCCTAGCGCCCCGGAGAGGGGCAGATACGCAGTATTTT
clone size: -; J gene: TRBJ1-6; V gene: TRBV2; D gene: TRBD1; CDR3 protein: CASILRTGSYNSPLHF; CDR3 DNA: TGTGCCAGCATTCTAAGGACAGGGAGCTATAATTCACCCCTCCACTTT
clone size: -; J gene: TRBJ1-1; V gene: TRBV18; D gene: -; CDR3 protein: CASSPPPRDEAFF; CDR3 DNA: TGTGCCAGCTCACCACCACCCCGGGATGAAGCTTTCTTT
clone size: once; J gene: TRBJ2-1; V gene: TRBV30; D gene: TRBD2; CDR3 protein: CAWSKLAVLRSNEQFF; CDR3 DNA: TGTGCCTGGAGTAAACTAGCGGTACTTCGGTCCAATGAGCAGTTCTTC
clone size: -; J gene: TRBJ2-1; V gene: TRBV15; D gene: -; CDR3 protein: CATSRAGSYNEQFF; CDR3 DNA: TGTGCCACCTCCCGTGCGGGATCTTACAATGAGCAGTTCTTC
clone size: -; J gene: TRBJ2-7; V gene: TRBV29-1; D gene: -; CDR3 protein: CSVESGHLYEQYF; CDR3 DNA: TGCAGCGTTGAAAGTGGGCACCTATACGAGCAGTACTTC
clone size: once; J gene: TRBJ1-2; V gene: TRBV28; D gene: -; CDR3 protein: CASSEGRDYGYTF; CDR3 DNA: TGTGCCAGCAGTGAGGGAAGGGACTATGGCTACACCTTC
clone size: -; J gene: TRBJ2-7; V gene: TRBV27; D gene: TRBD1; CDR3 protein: CASRETGTHAFYEQYF; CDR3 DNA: TGTGCCAGCAGGGAGACAGGGACCCATGCCTTTTACGAGCAGTACTTC
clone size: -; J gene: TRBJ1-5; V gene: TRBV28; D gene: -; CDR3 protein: CATRGVGAYNQPQHF; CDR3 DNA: TGTGCCACCCGCGGGGTCGGGGCATACAATCAGCCCCAGCATTTT
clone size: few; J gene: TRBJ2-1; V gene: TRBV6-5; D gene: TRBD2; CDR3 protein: CASTAGGNEQFF; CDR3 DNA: TGTGCCAGCACCGCGGGAGGCAATGAGCAGTTCTTC
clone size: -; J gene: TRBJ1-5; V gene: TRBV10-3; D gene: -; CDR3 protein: CAISLRGGNQPQHF; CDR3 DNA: TGTGCCATCAGCCTCAGGGGAGGCAATCAGCCCCAGCATTTT
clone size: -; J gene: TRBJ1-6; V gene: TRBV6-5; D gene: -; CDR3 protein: CASSYQGRDSPLHF; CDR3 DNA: TGTGCCAGCAGTTACCAGGGGCGGGATTCACCCCTCCACTTT
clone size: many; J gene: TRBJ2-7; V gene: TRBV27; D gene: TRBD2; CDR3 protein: CASSPLTPTSGEAYEQYF; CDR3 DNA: TGTGCCAGCAGTCCACTCACTCCGACTAGCGGGGAAGCCTACGAGCAGTACTTC
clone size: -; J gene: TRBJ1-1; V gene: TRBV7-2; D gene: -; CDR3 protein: CASSPSGGRDEAFF; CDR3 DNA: TGTGCCAGCAGCCCGAGCGGGGGGAGGGATGAAGCTTTCTTT
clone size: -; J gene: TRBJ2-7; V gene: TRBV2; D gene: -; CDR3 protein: CASSVGVGEQYF; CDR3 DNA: TGTGCCAGCAGTGTAGGGGTTGGCGAGCAGTACTTC
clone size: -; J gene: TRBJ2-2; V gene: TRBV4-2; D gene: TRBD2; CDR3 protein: CASSQEERGGELFF; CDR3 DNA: TGTGCCAGCAGCCAAGAAGAGCGGGGCGGGGAGCTGTTTTTT
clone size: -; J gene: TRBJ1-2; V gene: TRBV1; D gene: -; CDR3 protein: CTSSQDKGARGYTF; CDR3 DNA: TGCACCAGCAGCCAAGATAAGGGGGCGCGTGGCTACACCTTC
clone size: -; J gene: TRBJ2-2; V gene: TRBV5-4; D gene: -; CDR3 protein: CASSPVGASNTGELFF; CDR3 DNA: TGTGCCAGCAGCCCCGTGGGAGCCTCAAACACCGGGGAGCTGTTTTTT
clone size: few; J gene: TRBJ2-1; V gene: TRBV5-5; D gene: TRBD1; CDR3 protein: CASSFTGDEQFF; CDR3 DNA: TGTGCCAGCAGCTTTACAGGGGATGAGCAGTTCTTC
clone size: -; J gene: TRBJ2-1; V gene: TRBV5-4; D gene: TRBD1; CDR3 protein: CASRGQGVEGWQFF; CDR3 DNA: TGTGCCAGCAGGGGACAGGGTGTAGAGGGGTGGCAGTTCTTC
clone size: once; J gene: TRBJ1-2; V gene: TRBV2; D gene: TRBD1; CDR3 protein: CASRGQGVVRGGYTF; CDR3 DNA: TGTGCCAGCAGAGGACAGGGAGTGGTTCGGGGTGGCTACACCTTC
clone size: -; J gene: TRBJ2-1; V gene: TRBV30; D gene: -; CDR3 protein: CAWSEVAGGPNEQFF; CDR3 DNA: TGTGCCTGGAGTGAAGTCGCAGGGGGGCCCAATGAGCAGTTCTTC
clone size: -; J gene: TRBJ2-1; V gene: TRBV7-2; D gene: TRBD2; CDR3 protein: CASSLRGRGINEQFF; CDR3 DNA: TGTGCCAGCAGCTTACGCGGGAGGGGCATAAATGAGCAGTTCTTC
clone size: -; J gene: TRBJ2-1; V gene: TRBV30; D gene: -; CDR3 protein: CAWDIYNEQFF; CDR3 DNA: TGTGCCTGGGACATCTACAATGAGCAGTTCTTC
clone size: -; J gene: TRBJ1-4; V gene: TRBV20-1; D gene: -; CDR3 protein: CSARLNGKLFF; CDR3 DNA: TGCAGTGCTAGGCTCAACGGAAAACTGTTTTTT
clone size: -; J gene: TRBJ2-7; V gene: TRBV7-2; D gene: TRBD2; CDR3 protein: CASTGGVRSSYEQYF; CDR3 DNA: TGTGCCAGCACCGGGGGGGTAAGGAGCTCCTACGAGCAGTACTTC
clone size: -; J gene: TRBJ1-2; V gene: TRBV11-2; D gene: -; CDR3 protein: CASTKDRTDYGYTF; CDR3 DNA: TGTGCCAGCACGAAAGACCGGACAGACTATGGCTACACCTTC
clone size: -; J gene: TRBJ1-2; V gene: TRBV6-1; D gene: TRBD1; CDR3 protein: CASSVQGARGYTF; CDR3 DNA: TGTGCCAGCAGTGTACAGGGGGCGCGGGGCTACACCTTC